The T cell receptor beta chain described here comes from a study of siplizumab effects on memory and regulatory T cells. As for the study in general: With siplizumab at around 1 ug/mL or without drug, mixed lymphocyte reactions were set up in pairs.

Details on this clone: Its antigen is not known.

Broader study findings: Siplizumab conditions gave an average of approximately 71% Treg-derived mappable alloreactive CD4+ clones, versus 26.9% for controls. The diversity of naive T cells seemed greater than that of memory cells, and their alloresponse contribution seemed major.

Mixed lymphocyte reaction cells underwent more than five days of coculture at 37°C. CFSE-labelled responders and Violet Dye-labelled stimulators, both PBMCs, were mixed 1:1. Produced via immunoSEQ multiplex PCR; TCRdb's table is partial and in-frame only. The top ten hold over 6% of the sample, which has 20,000 or so clones, approximately 44% seen once. CDR3 length: 15 residues. The germline CDR1 and CDR2 sequences are SGHKS and YYEKEE (reference sequence). V lost 1 base and J lost 6, with 16 bases in between. The chain carries TRBV5-5 and TRBJ1-2, with D possibly TRBD1 on 6 matching bases. The receptor's source is a human donor in good health; the cells came from an allogeneic mixed lymphocyte reaction. Some clones in this sample may be carry-over from other donors' samples. Sequenced: CFSE-low (dividing) CD4+ T cells sorted from an allogeneic mixed lymphocyte reaction. CDR3 residues: CASSLLVRGLHGYTF. The DNA for the CDR3 is TGTGCCAGCAGCTTGTTGGTCAGGGGTCTACATGGCTACACCTTC.